This is a list of T cell receptor beta chains from one sample in a study of cytomegalovirus exposure and HLA in healthy donors. Assay: immunoSEQ multiplex PCR; the TCRdb copy retains only in-frame clones and omits some. The sample holds tens of thousands of clones, approximately 97% seen once. Sequences were obtained from PBMCs. These receptors all stem from a woman younger than 30 in good health and CMV-seropositive. CDR3s leave out the opening cysteine and the closing phenylalanine or tryptophan. A D gene is named only where the DNA matches it firmly. The size of a clone is reported for some rows only, either as once, few or many, or as a class for expanded clones.

j_call: TRBJ2-7; clone_size: NA; d_call: TRBD2; cdr3_length: 15; v_call: TRBV7-2; cdr3_aa: ASSLERSSGRGYEQY
j_call: TRBJ1-2; clone_size: NA; d_call: NA; cdr3_length: 14; v_call: TRBV6-5; cdr3_aa: ASSYSMRGPYYGYT
j_call: TRBJ2-7; clone_size: once; d_call: TRBD2; cdr3_length: 14; v_call: TRBV7-3; cdr3_aa: ASSLTGLAEAYEQY
j_call: TRBJ2-1; clone_size: NA; d_call: TRBD2; cdr3_length: 14; v_call: TRBV10-1; cdr3_aa: ASSERTSGSLYEQF
j_call: TRBJ1-1; clone_size: NA; d_call: NA; cdr3_length: 10; v_call: TRBV28; cdr3_aa: ASSFGGLEAF
j_call: TRBJ2-7; clone_size: NA; d_call: TRBD2; cdr3_length: 14; v_call: TRBV29-1; cdr3_aa: SVDGLAGLKFYEQY
j_call: TRBJ2-7; clone_size: NA; d_call: NA; cdr3_length: 15; v_call: TRBV10-2; cdr3_aa: ASSAAGPGHLSYEQY
j_call: TRBJ2-1; clone_size: NA; d_call: TRBD1; cdr3_length: 14; v_call: TRBV6-5; cdr3_aa: ASSFNGQVAVNEQF
j_call: TRBJ2-1; clone_size: NA; d_call: TRBD1; cdr3_length: 15; v_call: TRBV28; cdr3_aa: ASSSSLTPDRVNEQF
j_call: TRBJ1-2; clone_size: NA; d_call: NA; cdr3_length: 13; v_call: TRBV5-8; cdr3_aa: ASSGWASWVEGYT
j_call: TRBJ1-1; clone_size: NA; d_call: TRBD1; cdr3_length: 17; v_call: TRBV2; cdr3_aa: ASSDPRGQGAFMNTEAF
j_call: TRBJ1-2; clone_size: NA; d_call: NA; cdr3_length: 12; v_call: TRBV5-1; cdr3_aa: ASSPAGPNYGYT
j_call: TRBJ2-2; clone_size: once; d_call: NA; cdr3_length: 11; v_call: TRBV6-4; cdr3_aa: ASSERDTGELF
j_call: TRBJ1-2; clone_size: NA; d_call: TRBD1; cdr3_length: 11; v_call: TRBV29-1; cdr3_aa: STRQGGSGGYT
j_call: TRBJ1-5; clone_size: NA; d_call: NA; cdr3_length: 14; v_call: TRBV15; cdr3_aa: ATSNLLQGWDQPQH
j_call: TRBJ1-1; clone_size: NA; d_call: TRBD1; cdr3_length: 11; v_call: TRBV5-1; cdr3_aa: ASRIDREPEAF
j_call: TRBJ2-1; clone_size: NA; d_call: NA; cdr3_length: 12; v_call: TRBV28; cdr3_aa: ASSPRTFYNEQF
j_call: TRBJ1-5; clone_size: once; d_call: NA; cdr3_length: 12; v_call: TRBV28; cdr3_aa: AIGERMSNQPQH
j_call: TRBJ2-7; clone_size: NA; d_call: TRBD2; cdr3_length: 11; v_call: TRBV27; cdr3_aa: ASKGREAYEQY
j_call: TRBJ2-1; clone_size: NA; d_call: NA; cdr3_length: 11; v_call: TRBV11-3; cdr3_aa: ASSLESSNEQF
j_call: TRBJ1-2; clone_size: NA; d_call: TRBD1; cdr3_length: 16; v_call: TRBV4-2; cdr3_aa: ASSQDRGRGQANYGYT
j_call: TRBJ2-7; clone_size: NA; d_call: TRBD2; cdr3_length: 15; v_call: TRBV11-2; cdr3_aa: ASSLASWPAGLYEQY
j_call: TRBJ1-1; clone_size: once; d_call: NA; cdr3_length: 13; v_call: TRBV28; cdr3_aa: ASSPTEGGNTEAF
j_call: TRBJ2-2; clone_size: NA; d_call: TRBD1; cdr3_length: 13; v_call: TRBV11-3; cdr3_aa: ASSPDRADTGELF
j_call: TRBJ2-7; clone_size: NA; d_call: TRBD1; cdr3_length: 14; v_call: TRBV6-6; cdr3_aa: ASNRLQGIKAYEQY
j_call: TRBJ2-1; clone_size: NA; d_call: TRBD1; cdr3_length: 13; v_call: TRBV7-2; cdr3_aa: ASSLGDRVSNEQF
j_call: TRBJ2-7; clone_size: NA; d_call: TRBD1; cdr3_length: 14; v_call: TRBV6-5; cdr3_aa: ASSYFYGTGNDEQY
j_call: TRBJ1-2; clone_size: NA; d_call: NA; cdr3_length: 12; v_call: TRBV5-4; cdr3_aa: ASREDPDRYGYT
j_call: TRBJ1-2; clone_size: once; d_call: NA; cdr3_length: 11; v_call: TRBV6-6; cdr3_aa: ASSYQTVNGYT
j_call: TRBJ2-7; clone_size: NA; d_call: NA; cdr3_length: 12; v_call: TRBV6-1; cdr3_aa: ASRGTRILYEQY
j_call: TRBJ1-2; clone_size: NA; d_call: NA; cdr3_length: 10; v_call: TRBV9; cdr3_aa: ASSLGPQGYT
j_call: TRBJ1-1; clone_size: NA; d_call: NA; cdr3_length: 11; v_call: TRBV6-5; cdr3_aa: ASSWDGGTEAF
j_call: TRBJ2-1; clone_size: NA; d_call: TRBD2; cdr3_length: 17; v_call: TRBV4-1; cdr3_aa: ASSLSGLADTYSYNEQF
j_call: TRBJ2-7; clone_size: NA; d_call: TRBD1; cdr3_length: 12; v_call: TRBV6-5; cdr3_aa: ASASTGSSYEQY
j_call: TRBJ1-1; clone_size: NA; d_call: TRBD1; cdr3_length: 13; v_call: TRBV6-5; cdr3_aa: ASSRGTGMNTEAF
j_call: TRBJ1-2; clone_size: NA; d_call: TRBD1; cdr3_length: 12; v_call: TRBV27; cdr3_aa: ASSPEQGAQGYT